This entry lists 32 T cell receptor beta chains sequenced from one sample in a study of response to subunit inactivated influenza vaccine. TCRdb itself ran the RT-PCR reads through MiXCR, one entry per CDR3 protein. The sample shows about 530,000 distinct CDR3 sequences, about 12% of them seen only once. The starting material was PBMCs from blood, obtained on the day of vaccination. The receptors here all came from a man aged 45-65 years who received an inactivated influenza vaccine.

In its sample, this clonotype was seen a few times. This sequence joins TRBV6-2 or TRBV6-3 and TRBJ2-1, with 10 bases fitting TRBD2. The germline V gene has CDR1 MNHEY and CDR2 SVGEGT. This CDR3 spans 19 amino acids. The ends lost 0 bases at V and 0 bases at J; junction bases unmatched: 8. The CDR3 spells CASSYSASGGYSSYNEQFF. CDR3 nucleotides: TGTGCCAGCAGTTACTCGGCTAGCGGGGGTTATAGCTCCTACAATGAGCAGTTCTTC.

This clonotype showed up just a few times. V is TRBV9 and J is TRBJ2-5; D might be TRBD1 or TRBD2, each matching 5 bases. There are 15 residues in the CDR3. The germline CDR1 and CDR2 sequences are SGDLS and YYNGEE. V dropped 0 bases and J dropped 5 bases, with 14 bases sitting between them. The CDR3 DNA reads as TGTGCCAGCAGCGTAGTAGGGACCGCAAGGGAGACCCAGTACTTC. Its translation: CASSVVGTARETQYF.

This clonotype has a single count. The V gene is TRBV4-1, the J gene TRBJ2-7, with D perhaps given as TRBD1 or TRBD2 (6 bases each). Trimming cost V 1 base and J 0 bases, with 22 bases left between them. The length of the CDR3 is 19 residues. Germline assignment: CDR1 MGHRA and CDR2 YSYEKL. CDR3 bases: TGCGCCAGCAGCCAAGTAATTCGGGGGCGGGACCTCAGCTCCTACGAGCAGTACTTC. This codes for CASSQVIRGRDLSSYEQYF.

This chain uses TRBV20-1 with TRBJ2-1; 7 bases map to TRBD2. The CDR3 loop spans 14 amino acids. Germline V gene lookup returns CDR1 DFQATT and CDR2 SNEGSKA (reference sequence). V shed 3 bases and J 3 bases; nucleotides not matched to a gene: 5. The CDR3 sequence is CSASGAGVYNEQFF. The DNA for the CDR3 is TGCAGTGCTAGTGGGGCGGGAGTCTACAATGAGCAGTTCTTC.

This clonotype was seen repeatedly, ten times or more. This rearrangement joins TRBV15 to TRBJ2-1; TRBD2 might be the D (6 bases). The V gene lost 1 base and the J gene lost 9 bases, with 16 bases spanning the gap. The CDR3 is 15 amino acids. Germline CDR1 is LNHNV and CDR2 is YYDKDF (reference sequence). CDR3 nucleotides: TGTGCCACCAGCAGAGGTCGAGAGACAGCGGGTGAGCAGTTCTTC. Translating it yields CATSRGRETAGEQFF.

The chain uses TRBV20-1 and TRBJ2-3, with TRBD2 identical over 10 bases. Germline assignment: CDR1 DFQATT and CDR2 SNEGSKA (reference sequence). CDR3 length: 16 residues. The J segment lost 4 bases and the V segment lost 0 bases, leaving 7 bases of the junction unmatched. CDR3 in amino acids: CSARDWSGGASDTQYF. CDR3 coding DNA: TGCAGTGCTAGAGATTGGAGCGGGGGGGCCTCAGATACGCAGTATTTT.

The genes are TRBV10-3 and TRBJ2-3, with 10 bases that match TRBD2. Trimming at V came to 4 bases and at J to 0 bases, leaving 1 base not matched to a gene. Germline V gene sequence: CDR1 ENHRY, CDR2 SYGVKD. This CDR3 is 15 amino acids long. The CDR3 protein is CAISGLAGSTDTQYF. Here the CDR3 DNA reads TGTGCCATCAGTGGACTAGCGGGTAGCACAGATACGCAGTATTTT.

This rearrangement joins TRBV5-5 to TRBJ2-5; D gene uncertain. Germline values: CDR1 SGHKS, CDR2 YYEKEE (reference sequence). This CDR3 has 13 residues. V lost 0 bases and J 4 bases, leaving 7 bases between the germline ends. The CDR3 region is CASSLASLETQYF. CDR3 nucleotides: TGTGCCAGCAGCTTGGCCAGTTTAGAGACCCAGTACTTC.

The J gene is TRBJ1-1, the V gene TRBV12-3 or TRBV12-4; tentative D call: TRBD1 (5 bases). Trimming shortened V by 5 bases and J by 4 bases, and 14 bases separated the two germline ends. CDR3 length: 14 residues. CDR3 loop: CASSPREASTEAFF. Written as DNA, the CDR3 is TGTGCCAGCAGTCCCAGGGAGGCGAGCACTGAAGCTTTCTTT.

For the CDR3, the DNA is TGTGCCAGCAGCCTCGCCCTTAGGGGAAGACTTTCGTACGAGCAGTACTTC. Its protein product is CASSLALRGRLSYEQYF. The rearrangement links TRBV7-9 to TRBJ2-7, with D maybe TRBD1 (5 bases). With 5 bases removed from V and 4 bases from J, the gap between germline ends came to 24 bases. CDR3 length equals 17 residues. CDR1 SEHNR and CDR2 FQNEAQ come from the germline V gene (reference sequence). Full variable domain (remainder filled in from reference TRBV7-9 and TRBJ2-7): DTGVSQNPRHKITKRGQNVTFRCDPISEHNRLYWYRQTLGQGPEFLTYFQNEAQLEKSRLLSDRFSAERPKGSFSTLEIQRTEQGDSAMYLCASSLALRGRLSYEQYFGPGTRLTVT.

The rearrangement uses TRBV6-2 or TRBV6-3 and TRBJ2-1; 8 bases map to TRBD1. V lost 3 bases to trimming and J lost 8 bases; unmatched junction nucleotides: 9. The CDR3 runs to 15 residues. Germline assignment: CDR1 MNHEY and CDR2 SVGEGT. CDR3 sequence: CASSYSGQVVDEQFF. The DNA of the CDR3 is TGTGCCAGCAGTTATTCGGGACAGGTGGTCGATGAGCAGTTCTTC.

This clonotype came up many times. The chain links TRBV27 to TRBJ1-5, with D possibly matching TRBD1 (6 bases). This CDR3 is built from 14 residues. From germline, CDR1 is MNHEY and CDR2 SMNVEV (reference sequence). Deletions cut 6 bases from V and 5 bases from J, with 14 bases between. CDR3 protein: CASRSWQGYQPQHF. In DNA, the CDR3 is TGTGCCAGCAGGAGCTGGCAGGGGTATCAGCCCCAGCATTTT.

In this sample, this clonotype turned up a few times. The chain employs TRBV12-3 or TRBV12-4 and TRBJ1-6; 9 bases line up with TRBD1. The CDR3 has 13 residues. After removal of 6 bases from V and 9 bases from J, the junction contained 3 bases not matched to a gene. The CDR3 region is CASSRDRASPLHF. The CDR3 nucleotides are TGTGCCAGCAGCCGGGACAGGGCTTCACCCCTCCACTTT.

This clonotype came up a few times. V is TRBV9 and J is TRBJ1-2; D not resolved. The CDR3 has 12 residues. Trimming shortened V by 0 bases and J by 8 bases, and 8 bases separated the two germline ends. The germline V gene has CDR1 SGDLS and CDR2 YYNGEE. The CDR3: CASSVEPKGYTF. In DNA, the CDR3 is TGTGCCAGCAGCGTAGAACCAAAGGGCTACACCTTC.

This clonotype was found a few times. This chain connects TRBV3-1 to TRBJ1-4; the match to TRBD1 covers 11 bases. V dropped 2 bases and J dropped 7; count of bases not matched to a gene: 3. The CDR3 consists of 15 residues. CDR1 is LGHDT, CDR2 YNNKEL, per germline (reference sequence). Written as DNA, the CDR3 is TGTGCCAGCAGCCAATTGGGACAGGGGGGTGAAAAACTGTTTTTT. Translated, it gives CASSQLGQGGEKLFF.

The chain joins TRBV4-3 to TRBJ1-6; D remains unclear. The V and J ends lost 4 bases and 7 bases respectively, with 11 bases between them. Germline V gene lookup returns CDR1 LGHNA and CDR2 YSLEER. CDR3 length: 14 amino acids. The CDR3 DNA reads TGCGCCAGCAGCCTAACAGTGGAAAATTCACCCCTCCACTTT. Translating gives CASSLTVENSPLHF.

The rearrangement uses TRBV3-1 and TRBJ1-2; perhaps TRBD1 as D (5 bases). Trimming took off 2 bases at V and 4 bases at J, with 11 bases between the two ends. This CDR3 spans 14 amino acids. Germline assignment: CDR1 LGHDT and CDR2 YNNKEL (reference sequence). The CDR3 is CASSQSWGTYGYTF. CDR3 nucleotide sequence: TGTGCCAGCAGCCAATCATGGGGGACCTATGGCTACACCTTC.

Many counts were recorded for this clonotype. The genes are TRBV12-3 or TRBV12-4 and TRBJ2-5; D is perhaps TRBD2 (5 bases). V lost 3 bases and J 3 bases, leaving 11 bases between the germline ends. The CDR3 covers 14 residues. The CDR3 DNA is TGTGCCAGCAGTTTTGAGTCTAGCAAAGAGACCCAGTACTTC. Its protein is CASSFESSKETQYF.

This clonotype was seen at least ten times. V gene TRBV28 combines with J gene TRBJ1-5; D ambiguous. Germline lookup yields CDR1 MDHEN and CDR2 SYDVKM. This CDR3 comprises 12 residues. Trimming left V 5 bases short and J 7 bases short, with 9 bases between. The CDR3 is CASSRLSQPQHF. The CDR3 DNA reads TGTGCCAGCAGTAGACTGTCCCAGCCCCAGCATTTT.

The genes are TRBV6-2 or TRBV6-3 and TRBJ2-2, with 7 bases aligning to TRBD2. The CDR3 spans 16 residues. Trimming at V came to 2 bases and at J to 0 bases, leaving 3 bases not matched to a gene. CDR1 and CDR2 (germline): MNHEY, SVGEGT. The CDR3 loop reads CASSYPAGANTGELFF. The CDR3 bases are TGTGCCAGCAGTTACCCGGCGGGAGCGAACACCGGGGAGCTGTTTTTT.

This clonotype has more than one count but fewer than ten. This chain joins TRBV20-1 and TRBJ2-3, with TRBD1 matching over 12 bases. CDR1 and CDR2 from the germline V gene are DFQATT and SNEGSKA (reference sequence). The CDR3 sequence is 15 residues long. The junction had 9 bases not matched to a gene; V was cut back by 6 bases and J by 5 bases. The CDR3 DNA follows: TGCAGTGCGAGTCCGGGACAGGGGGCGAGAGATACGCAGTATTTT. This translates into CSASPGQGARDTQYF.

Only a few counts were recorded for this clonotype. The chain recombines TRBV5-5 with TRBJ2-1; tentatively, D is TRBD1 (5 bases). The CDR3 is 16 residues long. Looked up from germline, CDR1 is SGHKS and CDR2 is YYEKEE (reference sequence). V was cut by 0 bases and J by 3 bases, with 13 bases left in between. CDR3 protein: CASSLEGRVVYNEQFF. The CDR3 bases are TGTGCCAGCAGCTTGGAAGGCAGGGTGGTCTACAATGAGCAGTTCTTC.

This clonotype has only a few counts. This sequence joins TRBV11-2 and TRBJ2-2; TRBD1 agrees at 8 bases. The CDR3 is 18 amino acids. Trimming removed 3 bases from V and 2 bases from J; junction bases left unmatched: 11. Per the germline V gene, CDR1 is SGHAT and CDR2 is FQNNGV. The CDR3 DNA reads TGTGCCAGCAGCTTGGGCCGAGGACAGGGTATTAACACCGGGGAGCTGTTTTTT. Protein product: CASSLGRGQGINTGELFF.

The chain couples TRBV11-2 to TRBJ2-7, with D tentatively TRBD2 (6 bases). This CDR3 is built from 12 residues. Per germline, CDR1 SGHAT and CDR2 FQNNGV. Trimming pared 6 bases from V and 8 bases from J, leaving 14 bases between. The CDR3 region has the DNA TGTGCCAGCAGTATAACGGGGGTTAAGCAGTACTTC. Its protein product is CASSITGVKQYF.

This chain uses TRBV4-1 with TRBJ2-5; 9 nucleotides agree with TRBD1. V shed 2 bases and J 3 bases; nucleotides not matched to a gene: 4. The CDR3 spans 15 residues. The germline CDR1 and CDR2 sequences are MGHRA and YSYEKL. The CDR3 bases are TGCGCCAGCAGCCAATACGGGACAGGGAAAGAGACCCAGTACTTC. Amino acid sequence: CASSQYGTGKETQYF.

The chain carries TRBV4-2 and TRBJ1-2; 7 positions match TRBD1. CDR3 length: 16 residues. With 0 bases clipped from V and 3 bases from J, the junction kept 7 bases outside the gene matches. The germline gives CDR1 LGHNA, CDR2 YNFKEQ. This CDR3 is CASSQDFRQGDYGYTF. CDR3 DNA: TGTGCCAGCAGCCAAGATTTTAGACAGGGAGACTATGGCTACACCTTC.

This clonotype turned up a few times. The rearrangement uses TRBV4-1 and TRBJ2-5, with D unclear. The V and J ends lost 0 bases and 7 bases respectively, with 12 bases between them. Germline assignment: CDR1 MGHRA and CDR2 YSYEKL. This CDR3 has 14 amino acids. The CDR3: CASSQDGTRRTQYF. In DNA form, the CDR3 reads TGCGCCAGCAGCCAAGATGGAACCCGGCGGACCCAGTACTTC.

This clonotype was found many times. The CDR3 nucleotides read TGCAGCGTGGACCTAGCGGGAAGACTTAATGAGCAGTTCTTC. Encoded protein: CSVDLAGRLNEQFF. This sequence joins TRBV29-1 and TRBJ2-1, with TRBD2 matching 9 bases. CDR1 SQVTM and CDR2 ANQGSEA come from the germline V gene. The junction had 10 bases not matched to a gene; V was cut back by 6 bases and J by 7 bases. The CDR3 has 14 amino acids.

The chain carries TRBV5-8 and TRBJ2-1, with D maybe TRBD2 (5 bases). Germline loops: CDR1 SGHTS, CDR2 YDEGEE. The CDR3 consists of 14 residues. Deletions cut 2 bases from V and 8 bases from J, with 14 bases between. CDR3 nucleotides: TGTGCCAGCAGCTTCGGCGGGTCGCGTGATGAGCAGTTCTTC. Residues: CASSFGGSRDEQFF.

The sample holds many counts of this clonotype. The chain is built from TRBV5-1 and TRBJ2-5; 7 bases are a match to TRBD2. Germline V gene data show CDR1 as SGHRS and CDR2 as YFSETQ. Trimming at V came to 1 base and at J to 6 bases, leaving 9 bases not matched to a gene. CDR3 length: 15 residues. CDR3 DNA sequence: TGCGCCAGCAGCTTGAGATCGGGGGGAGGACAGACCCAGTACTTC. Its protein is CASSLRSGGGQTQYF.

This clonotype was seen ten or more times. This chain joins TRBV7-9 and TRBJ1-6; no clear D gene. Trimming shortened V by 3 bases and J by 4 bases, and 16 bases separated the two germline ends. This CDR3 is 17 amino acids long. Germline V gene sequence: CDR1 SEHNR, CDR2 FQNEAQ (reference sequence). The DNA for the CDR3 is TGTGCCAGCAGCTTCGTCGACCCCTCGGCGTATAATTCACCCCTCCACTTT. Amino acids: CASSFVDPSAYNSPLHF.

This clonotype was seen a single time. Its ends do not fully match the called genes, so a read error is possible. The rearrangement uses TRBV5-3 and TRBJ2-1; D is unclear. TRBV5-3 belongs to the ORF category, with a function that is uncertain. The CDR3 has 14 amino acids. For the CDR3, the DNA is TGTGCCATGGGCCCCGGGCTCCTCGGCGATGAGCTGTTCTTC. Translating gives CAMGPGLLGDELFF.